Reported below is one T cell receptor (beta chain). What it recognizes is unknown. One junction end does not reproduce the germline sequence, and a read error may be involved. The authors prepared the TCRbeta library with unique molecular identifiers. A single record per CDR3 protein comes from TCRdb applying MiXCR to the PCR reads. There are 300,000 to 400,000 distinct CDR3 sequences in the sample; roughly 16% occur only once, and approximately 38% lies in the top ten. This CDR3 comprises 15 residues. The data originate from a study of T-cell reconstitution after alpha-beta-depleted transplantation in children. Study-wide findings and caveats: The study traced high day-60 TCRbeta diversity in some patients to surviving recipient T cells and thymic progenitors.

J is TRBJ1-6 and V is TRBV23-1; 8 bases map to TRBD1. TRBV23-1 is assigned to the ORF class and has an uncertain function. The specimen was PBMCs, mostly from graft donor cells, collected 360 days after TCRalphabeta/CD19-depleted stem cell transplant. This TCR came from a male patient aged 2 to 9 who had a stem cell transplant for acute lymphoblastic leukemia, so the T cells may come from the graft donor. The CDR3 coding sequence is TGCGCCATCAGTCACGGCAGGGGGCAAAATTCACCCCTCCACTTT. Translation: CAISHGRGQNSPLHF.